This T cell receptor (beta chain) was retrieved from a study of OX40 agonist ivuxolimab in advanced cancers. Whole-study context: Patients were treated with intravenous ivuxolimab, dosed at 0.01 to 10 mg/kg and infused every 2 weeks.

Study results and limitations: Certain nonresponders likewise exhibited a low normalized T-cell clonal expansion.

Autoimmune disease history or systemic immunosuppression led to patients being barred. TCRdb's copy holds only in-frame clones and misses some; the assay was immunoSEQ multiplex PCR. The sample holds approximately 80,000 clones, roughly 89% seen once. On this clone itself: No antigen is known for it.

V was clipped by 6 bases and J by 11 bases, with 17 bases between them. This CDR3 has 12 residues. Looked up from germline, CDR1 is SQVTM and CDR2 is ANQGSEA. The receptor comes from an adult with an advanced solid tumor such as melanoma, head and neck, liver or kidney cancer. The sample was CD4+ or CD8+ T cells sorted from blood, taken in a trial of the OX40 agonist ivuxolimab. The genes are TRBV29-1 and TRBJ2-4, with D maybe TRBD2 (5 bases). CDR3 amino acids: CSVLTDSAVQYF. CDR3 nucleotides: TGCAGCGTCCTTACCGACTCAGCGGTTCAGTACTTC.